The 8 T cell receptor beta chains in this list originate from one sample, sequenced in a study of blood T cell repertoires in COVID-19. This table comes from immunoSEQ multiplex PCR, and its TCRdb copy is limited to in-frame clones, with some not included. The table shows about 82,000 clones, with around four fifths occurring only once. The sequencing input was peripheral blood. The source is an elderly man with active or convalescent COVID-19.

This chain connects TRBV27 to TRBJ1-6, with 8 bases identical to TRBD1. There are 16 residues in the CDR3. J lost 3 bases, V lost 3 bases, and 4 bases had no gene match. Germline V gene lookup returns CDR1 MNHEY and CDR2 SMNVEV (reference sequence). The CDR3 DNA reads TGTGCCAGCAGTTTCTACAGGGGGGACTATAATTCACCCCTCCACTTT. This codes for CASSFYRGDYNSPLHF.

The chain recombines TRBV3-1 (or the pseudogene TRBV3-2) with TRBJ2-1; 8 positions match TRBD2. This CDR3 region has 15 residues. Per the germline V gene, CDR1 is LGHDT and CDR2 is YNNKEL (reference sequence). The V and J ends lost 1 base and 4 bases, in that order; junction bases with no gene match: 3. The CDR3 nucleotides are TGTGCCAGCAGCCAAGCGGGGGGGCCGTACAATGAGCAGTTCTTC. Translating it yields CASSQAGGPYNEQFF.

This chain links TRBV18 with TRBJ1-2; 7 bases fit TRBD1. The CDR3 runs to 18 residues. Looked up from germline, CDR1 is KGHSH and CDR2 is LQKENI. The ends lost 0 bases at V and 0 bases at J; junction bases unmatched: 10. The CDR3 sequence: CASSPPGPRQGANYGYTF. The CDR3 coding sequence is TGTGCCAGCTCACCACCGGGGCCGCGACAGGGAGCTAACTATGGCTACACCTTC.

The rearrangement uses TRBV28 and TRBJ1-2, with 10 bases lining up with TRBD1. The ends lost 5 bases at V and 6 bases at J; junction bases unmatched: 12. This CDR3 region has 16 residues. Germline loops: CDR1 MDHEN, CDR2 SYDVKM. Written as DNA, the CDR3 is TGTGCCAGCAGTCCTCCCATGGGACAGGGGAATAATGGCTACACCTTC. Amino acids: CASSPPMGQGNNGYTF.

The V call is TRBV30, the J call TRBJ1-1; 7 bases align to TRBD1. This CDR3 has 14 residues. The V gene end was trimmed by 5 bases and the J gene end by 0 bases; junction bases not matched to a gene: 6. Germline V gives CDR1 GTSNPN, CDR2 SVGIG (reference sequence). The CDR3 loop reads CAWVPDRLNTEAFF. CDR3 DNA: TGTGCCTGGGTTCCGGACAGGCTGAACACTGAAGCTTTCTTT.

This clone was seen just once. The chain employs TRBV5-8 and TRBJ1-2, with TRBD1 matching 9 bases. The CDR3 has 16 residues. Looked up from germline, CDR1 is SGHTS and CDR2 is YDEGEE. Trimming took 7 bases from V and 6 from J; bases not matched to a gene: 16. The CDR3 DNA reads as TGTGCCAGCCCTACAACAGGGGGCGAGGGTCTTGATGGCTACACCTTC. Its protein is CASPTTGGEGLDGYTF.

The chain joins TRBV5-1 to TRBJ2-3; 12 nucleotides match TRBD1. V lost 4 bases, J lost 3 bases, and 9 bases stayed unmatched. Germline V gives CDR1 SGHRS, CDR2 YFSETQ. CDR3 length: 17 residues. The CDR3 nucleotides read TGCGCCAGCAGCCCCGGGACAGGGGGCTGGGGTACAGATACGCAGTATTTT. This sequence encodes CASSPGTGGWGTDTQYF. The entire variable domain, with the rest obtained from reference TRBV5-1 and TRBJ2-3, is as follows: KAGVTQTPRYLIKTRGQQVTLSCSPISGHRSVSWYQQTPGQGLQFLFEYFSETQRNKGNFPGRFSGRQFSNSRSEMNVSTLELGDSALYLCASSPGTGGWGTDTQYFGPGTRLTVL.

The chain carries TRBV19 and TRBJ2-3; D might be TRBD2 (5 bases). CDR1 is LNHDA and CDR2 is SQIVND in the germline V gene (reference sequence). This CDR3 has 17 residues. Trimming left V 6 bases short and J 2 bases short, with 21 bases between. The CDR3 loop is CASSSIVISGFTDTQYF. The CDR3, as DNA: TGTGCCAGTAGCAGTATAGTGATTTCGGGGTTCACAGATACGCAGTATTTT. The complete variable domain, with remaining parts taken from reference TRBV19 and TRBJ2-3, reads DGGITQSPKYLFRKEGQNVTLSCEQNLNHDAMYWYRQDPGQGLRLIYYSQIVNDFQKGDIAEGYSVSREKKESFPLTVTSAQKNPTAFYLCASSSIVISGFTDTQYFGPGTRLTVL.